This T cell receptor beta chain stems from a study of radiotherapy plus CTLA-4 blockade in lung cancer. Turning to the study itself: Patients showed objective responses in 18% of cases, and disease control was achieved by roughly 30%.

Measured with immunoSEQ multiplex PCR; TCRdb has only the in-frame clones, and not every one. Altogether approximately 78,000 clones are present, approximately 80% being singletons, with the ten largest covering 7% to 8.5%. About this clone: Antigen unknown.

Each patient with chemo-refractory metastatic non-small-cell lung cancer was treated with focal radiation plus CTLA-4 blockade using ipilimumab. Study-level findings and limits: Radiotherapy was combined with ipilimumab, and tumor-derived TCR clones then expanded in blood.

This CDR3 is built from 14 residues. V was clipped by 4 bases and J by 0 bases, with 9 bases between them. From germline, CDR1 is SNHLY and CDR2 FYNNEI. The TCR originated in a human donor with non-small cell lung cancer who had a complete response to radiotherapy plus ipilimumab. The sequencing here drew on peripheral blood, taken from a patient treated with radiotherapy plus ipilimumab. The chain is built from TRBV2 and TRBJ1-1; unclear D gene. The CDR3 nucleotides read TGTGCCAGCAGTGGGGTAGATATGAACACTGAAGCTTTCTTT. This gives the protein CASSGVDMNTEAFF.